By share of the sample, the clone carrying this T cell receptor beta chain is medium-sized. Survey-level TCR beta sequencing used the immunoSEQ assay. Libraries were prepared by immunoSEQ multiplex PCR; TCRdb keeps only in-frame clonotypes and omits some of them. The top ten clones hold about 10% of a sample with about 50,000 clones, 85% to 95% of them seen once. Germline V lookup: CDR1 LNHDA, CDR2 SQIVND (reference sequence). The V gene end was trimmed by 6 bases and the J gene end by 3 bases; junction bases not matched to a gene: 7. This CDR3 spans 15 amino acids. V usage is TRBV19 and J usage is TRBJ1-3, with TRBD1 matching over 8 bases. The clonotype comes from a middle-aged man with rheumatoid arthritis. Source material: PBMCs. The CDR3 DNA sequence: TGTGCCAGTAGCACAGGGGGTACTCTTGGAAACACCATATATTTT. Protein: CASSTGGTLGNTIYF.